This T cell receptor beta chain was recovered during a study of T cells after posttransplantation cyclophosphamide. General study results and limits: Later blood repertoires were often dominated by clones from the donor CD8+ memory compartment. After PTCy, TRB diversity resembled that of CNI/methotrexate controls. Blood and skin or GI T cell repertoires showed limited TRB overlap.

The germline V gene encodes CDR1 MGHDK and CDR2 SYGVNS. V was trimmed by 0 bases and J by 0 bases, leaving 3 bases between them. The CDR3 totals 14 residues. Regarding this clone: Its antigen is not known.

Busulfan-fludarabine conditioning, marrow transplant, and cyclophosphamide on days +3 and +4 were administered. This table comes from immunoSEQ multiplex PCR, and its TCRdb copy is limited to in-frame clones, with some not included. The profile shows 35,000 to 50,000 clones, less than 95% of them singletons. This receptor was obtained from a male patient between 55 and 70 years old who received an allogeneic stem cell transplant from a related donor and was CMV-positive. T cells may partly derive from the graft donor. V is TRBV25-1 and J is TRBJ2-1; D is ambiguous. Here the sequenced sample was PBMCs, taken about 60 days after allogeneic stem cell transplant with posttransplant cyclophosphamide. CDR3 nucleotides: TGTGCCAGCAGTGAATATTACTCCTACAATGAGCAGTTCTTC. The encoded protein is CASSEYYSYNEQFF.